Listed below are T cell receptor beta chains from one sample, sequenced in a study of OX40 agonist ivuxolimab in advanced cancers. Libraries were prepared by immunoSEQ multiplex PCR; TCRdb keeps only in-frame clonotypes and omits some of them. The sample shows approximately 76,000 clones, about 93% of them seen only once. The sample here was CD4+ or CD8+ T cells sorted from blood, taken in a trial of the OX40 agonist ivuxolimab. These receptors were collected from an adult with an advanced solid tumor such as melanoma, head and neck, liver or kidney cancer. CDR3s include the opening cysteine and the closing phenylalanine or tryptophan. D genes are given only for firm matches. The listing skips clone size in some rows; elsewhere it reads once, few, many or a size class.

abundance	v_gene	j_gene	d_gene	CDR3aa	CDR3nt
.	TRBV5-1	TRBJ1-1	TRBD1	CASSFGFTGDTEAFF	TGCGCCAGCAGCTTCGGATTTACAGGGGACACTGAAGCTTTCTTT
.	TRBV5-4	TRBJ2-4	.	CASSLGPGWGAKNIQYF	TGTGCCAGCAGCTTGGGCCCTGGGTGGGGGGCCAAAAACATTCAGTACTTC
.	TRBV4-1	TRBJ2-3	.	CASSPRTGTDTQYF	TGCGCCAGCAGCCCGCGGACAGGCACAGATACGCAGTATTTT
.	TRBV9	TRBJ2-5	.	CASSNTGFQETQYF	TGTGCCAGCAGTAATACAGGTTTCCAAGAGACCCAGTACTTC
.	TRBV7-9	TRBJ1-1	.	CASSWDLNTEAFF	TGTGCCAGCAGTTGGGACCTAAACACTGAAGCTTTCTTT
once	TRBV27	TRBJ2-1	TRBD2	CASSPNSGSYHEQFF	TGTGCCAGCAGTCCCAATAGCGGGAGTTACCATGAGCAGTTCTTC
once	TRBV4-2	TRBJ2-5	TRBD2	CASSSWTSGSDPGAQYF	TGTGCCAGCAGCTCCTGGACTAGCGGGAGTGATCCGGGGGCCCAGTACTTC
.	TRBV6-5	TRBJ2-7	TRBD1	CASKMGDSTYEQYF	TGTGCCAGCAAAATGGGGGACAGCACCTACGAGCAGTACTTC
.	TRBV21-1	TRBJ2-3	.	CASSTGSNVGTDTQYF	TGTGCCAGCAGCACGGGATCTAACGTGGGCACAGATACGCAGTATTTT
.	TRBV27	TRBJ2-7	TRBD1	CASSPQDRALPEQYF	TGTGCCAGCAGTCCACAGGACAGGGCCCTACCCGAGCAGTACTTC
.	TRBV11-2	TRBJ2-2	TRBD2	CASSLWGLAENTGELFF	TGTGCCAGCAGCTTGTGGGGACTAGCGGAAAACACCGGGGAGCTGTTTTTT
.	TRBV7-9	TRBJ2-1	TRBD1	CASSSTGQLNEQFF	TGTGCCAGCAGCTCGACAGGGCAGCTCAATGAGCAGTTCTTC
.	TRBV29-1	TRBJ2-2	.	CSVLGFSTGELFF	TGCAGCGTTTTAGGGTTTAGCACCGGGGAGCTGTTTTTT